This TCR beta chain emerged from a study of breast tumors, draining lymph nodes, adjacent tissues. The study, taken as a whole, reports: Findings are consistent with lymph node origin and intratumoral expansion of most tumor T cells.

Using its own MiXCR run on the multiplex PCR reads, TCRdb lists one record per CDR3 protein. The table has some 100,000 distinct CDR3 sequences, 20% to 25% seen once; the top ten hold under 1.5%. This clonotype was seen repeatedly, ten times or more. What it recognizes is unknown. Axillary draining lymph nodes of breast cancer patients supplied the node samples. The specimen was axillary lymph node tissue. This clonotype originated in a female donor with breast cancer. Some clones in this sample may be carry-over from other donors' samples.

The CDR3 loop reads CSARNEGRRNEQFF. CDR3 bases: TGCAGTGCTAGAAACGAGGGACGGAGGAATGAGCAGTTCTTC. J is TRBJ2-1 and V is TRBV20-1, with D possibly called TRBD1 or TRBD2 (5 bases each). CDR1 DFQATT and CDR2 SNEGSKA come from the germline V gene (reference sequence). The CDR3 contains 14 residues. Between the trimmed V and J ends, which lost 2 bases and 7 bases, there was a span of 15 bases.